The sequence of this T cell receptor (beta chain) was determined in a study of T-cell reconstitution after alpha-beta-depleted transplantation in children. A library of TCRbeta sequences, prepared with unique molecular identifiers, was generated. MiXCR was run by TCRdb on the PCR reads, yielding one entry per CDR3 protein. The sample includes 200,000 to 250,000 distinct CDR3 sequences, approximately 9.5% of them seen just once. The germline CDR1 and CDR2 sequences are MNHEY and SVGEGT. The V and J ends lost 0 bases and 3 bases respectively, with 20 bases between them. This CDR3 has 18 amino acids. This clonotype was obtained from a human donor who donated a stem cell graft to a child with acute lymphoblastic leukemia. Sample: PBMCs from the stem cell graft donor, taken from the stem cell graft. The chain uses TRBV6-2 or TRBV6-3 and TRBJ1-2; D is ambiguous. The CDR3 DNA is TGTGCCAGCAGTTACTCTGTGCGGGGTATCCGGTCACACTATGGCTACACCTTC. Amino acid sequence: CASSYSVRGIRSHYGYTF.